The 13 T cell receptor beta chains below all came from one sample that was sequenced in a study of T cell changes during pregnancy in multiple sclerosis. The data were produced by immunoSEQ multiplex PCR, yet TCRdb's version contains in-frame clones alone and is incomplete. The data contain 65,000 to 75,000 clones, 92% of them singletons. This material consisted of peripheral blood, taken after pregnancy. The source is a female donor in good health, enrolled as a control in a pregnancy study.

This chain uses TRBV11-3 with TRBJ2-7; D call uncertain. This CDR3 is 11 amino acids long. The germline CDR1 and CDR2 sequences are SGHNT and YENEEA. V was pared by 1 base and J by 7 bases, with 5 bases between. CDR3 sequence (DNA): TGTGCCAGCAGCTTAGGCAGGGAGCAGTACTTC. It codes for CASSLGREQYF.

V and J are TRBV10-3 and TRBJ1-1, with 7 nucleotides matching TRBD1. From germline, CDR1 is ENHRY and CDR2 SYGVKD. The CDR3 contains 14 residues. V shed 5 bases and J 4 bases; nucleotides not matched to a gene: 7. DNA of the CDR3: TGTGCCATCAGTACAGGGGAGTCGGTCACTGAAGCTTTCTTT. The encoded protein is CAISTGESVTEAFF.

CDR3 sequence (DNA): TGTGCCAGCAGCTTACAGGGTCGCGATTCACCCCTCCACTTT. It encodes CASSLQGRDSPLHF. The chain employs TRBV7-3 and TRBJ1-6; TRBD1 is a possible D gene (5 bases). Trimming removed 2 bases at V and 8 bases at J, with 10 bases between. Germline V gene sequence: CDR1 SGHTA, CDR2 FQGTGA. The CDR3 has 14 amino acids.

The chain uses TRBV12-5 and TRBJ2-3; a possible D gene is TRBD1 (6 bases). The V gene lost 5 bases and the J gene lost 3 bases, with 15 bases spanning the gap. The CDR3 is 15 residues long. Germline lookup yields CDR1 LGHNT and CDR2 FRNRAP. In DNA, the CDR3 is TGTGCTAGTGGTACCGGGACACTGACGACAGATACGCAGTATTTT. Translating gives CASGTGTLTTDTQYF. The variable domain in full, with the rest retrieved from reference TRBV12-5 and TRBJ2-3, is DARVTQTPRHKVTEMGQEVTMRCQPILGHNTVFWYRQTMMQGLELLAYFRNRAPLDDSGMPKDRFSAEMPDATLATLKIQPSEPRDSAVYFCASGTGTLTTDTQYFGPGTRLTVL.

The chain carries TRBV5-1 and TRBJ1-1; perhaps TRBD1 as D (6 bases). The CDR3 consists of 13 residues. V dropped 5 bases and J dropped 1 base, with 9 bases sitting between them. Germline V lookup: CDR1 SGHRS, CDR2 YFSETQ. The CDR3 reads CASRSTGNTEAFF. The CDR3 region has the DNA TGCGCCAGCAGATCGACAGGGAACACTGAAGCTTTCTTT.

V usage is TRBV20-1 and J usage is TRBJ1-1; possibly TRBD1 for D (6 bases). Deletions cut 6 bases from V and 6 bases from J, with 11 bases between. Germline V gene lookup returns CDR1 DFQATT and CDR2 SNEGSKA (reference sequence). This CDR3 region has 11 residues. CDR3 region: CSAARTAEAFF. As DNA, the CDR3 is TGCAGTGCGGCCAGGACAGCTGAAGCTTTCTTT.

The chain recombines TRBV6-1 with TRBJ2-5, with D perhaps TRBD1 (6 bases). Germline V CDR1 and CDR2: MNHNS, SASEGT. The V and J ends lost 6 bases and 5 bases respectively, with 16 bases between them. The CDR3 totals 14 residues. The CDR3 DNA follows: TGTGCCAGCAGCGGACAGCGATTAACGGAGACCCAGTACTTC. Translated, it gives CASSGQRLTETQYF.

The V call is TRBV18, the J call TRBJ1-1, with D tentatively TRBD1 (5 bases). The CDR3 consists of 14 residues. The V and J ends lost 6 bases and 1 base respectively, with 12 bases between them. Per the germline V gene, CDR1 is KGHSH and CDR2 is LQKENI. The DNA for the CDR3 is TGTGCCAGCTCTCCCGGCGGGGGGAACACTGAAGCTTTCTTT. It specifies CASSPGGGNTEAFF.

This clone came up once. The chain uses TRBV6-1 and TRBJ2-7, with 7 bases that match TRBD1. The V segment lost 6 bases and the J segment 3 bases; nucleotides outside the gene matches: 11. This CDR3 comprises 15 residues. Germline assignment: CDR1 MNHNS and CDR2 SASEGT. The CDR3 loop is CASSPSLAGGYEQYF. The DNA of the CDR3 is TGTGCCAGCAGCCCATCATTAGCAGGGGGCTACGAGCAGTACTTC.

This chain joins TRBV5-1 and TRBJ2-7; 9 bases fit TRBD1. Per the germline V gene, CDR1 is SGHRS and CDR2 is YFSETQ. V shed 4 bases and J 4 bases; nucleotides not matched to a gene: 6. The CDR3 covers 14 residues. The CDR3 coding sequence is TGCGCCAGCAGCAATACAGGGGGCCAGTACGAGCAGTACTTC. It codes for CASSNTGGQYEQYF.

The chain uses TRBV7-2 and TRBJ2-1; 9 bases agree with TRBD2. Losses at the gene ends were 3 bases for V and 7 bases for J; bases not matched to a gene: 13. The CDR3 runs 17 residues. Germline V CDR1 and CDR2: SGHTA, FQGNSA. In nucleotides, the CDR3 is TGTGCCAGCAGCTTCCCCCCGCCAGCGGGGGGATGGAATGAGCAGTTCTTC. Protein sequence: CASSFPPPAGGWNEQFF.

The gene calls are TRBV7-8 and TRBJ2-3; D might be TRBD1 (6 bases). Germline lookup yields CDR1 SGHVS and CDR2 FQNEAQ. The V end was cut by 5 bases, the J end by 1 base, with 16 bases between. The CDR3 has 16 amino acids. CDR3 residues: CASSNHVRGGTDTQYF. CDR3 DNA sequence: TGTGCCAGCAGCAACCATGTCAGGGGAGGCACAGATACGCAGTATTTT.

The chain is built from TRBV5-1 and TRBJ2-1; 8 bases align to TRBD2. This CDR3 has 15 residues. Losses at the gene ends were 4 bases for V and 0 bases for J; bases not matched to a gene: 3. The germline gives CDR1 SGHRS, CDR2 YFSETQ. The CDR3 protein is CASSPRGVSYNEQFF. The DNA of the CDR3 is TGCGCCAGCAGCCCGCGGGGGGTCTCCTACAATGAGCAGTTCTTC.